Following are 12 T cell receptor beta chains from one sample sequenced in a study of T cell changes during pregnancy in multiple sclerosis. Repertoires were generated with immunoSEQ multiplex PCR, while TCRdb's copy carries only in-frame clones and drops some. The sample gives tens of thousands of clones, about 93% of which show up once; roughly 2.7% is in the top ten. The sequencing here drew on CD8+ T cells from peripheral blood mononuclear cells, taken in the third trimester of pregnancy. The receptors were gathered from a female donor with multiple sclerosis, enrolled in a pregnancy study.

This clone was seen only once. J is TRBJ2-2 and V is TRBV7-9; a weak D match, TRBD2 (6 bases). This CDR3 has 16 amino acids. The V end was cut by 0 bases, the J end by 3 bases, with 11 bases between. CDR1 and CDR2 (germline): SEHNR, FQNEAQ (reference sequence). Here the CDR3 DNA reads TGTGCCAGCAGCTTAGCGCGGGGCGTTCACACCGGGGAGCTGTTTTTT. Amino acids: CASSLARGVHTGELFF. The variable domain in full, with the rest retrieved from reference TRBV7-9 and TRBJ2-2, is DTGVSQNPRHKITKRGQNVTFRCDPISEHNRLYWYRQTLGQGPEFLTYFQNEAQLEKSRLLSDRFSAERPKGSFSTLEIQRTEQGDSAMYLCASSLARGVHTGELFFGEGSRLTVL.

This clone was detected only once. The chain employs TRBV5-4 and TRBJ2-1; TRBD2 is a possible D gene (6 bases). The V end was cut by 7 bases, the J end by 7 bases, with 9 bases between. Germline V gene sequence: CDR1 SGHNT, CDR2 YYREEE (reference sequence). The CDR3 runs 11 residues. The chain's CDR3 is CASGGFNEQFF. In nucleotides, the CDR3 is TGTGCCAGCGGGGGGTTTAATGAGCAGTTCTTC. The variable domain in full, completed from reference TRBV5-4 and TRBJ2-1, reads ETGVTQSPTHLIKTRGQQVTLRCSSQSGHNTVSWYQQALGQGPQFIFQYYREEENGRGNFPPRFSGLQFPNYSSELNVNALELDDSALYLCASGGFNEQFFGPGTRLTVL.

The rearrangement uses TRBV4-1 and TRBJ2-5; 8 nucleotides align to TRBD2. The CDR3 consists of 14 residues. CDR1 and CDR2 from the germline V gene are MGHRA and YSYEKL. V shed 5 bases, J shed 2 bases, and the junction held 4 bases outside the gene matches. CDR3 sequence reads: CASSLAGLQETQYF. CDR3 in DNA: TGCGCCAGCAGCTTAGCGGGATTACAAGAGACCCAGTACTTC.

The chain is built from TRBV5-1 and TRBJ2-7; D is perhaps TRBD1 (5 bases). Trimming pared 2 bases from V and 6 bases from J, leaving 9 bases between. Germline lookup yields CDR1 SGHRS and CDR2 YFSETQ. CDR3 length: 12 amino acids. The CDR3 protein is CASSFDSTEQYF. Here the CDR3 DNA reads TGCGCCAGCAGCTTCGACAGTACCGAGCAGTACTTC.

The rearrangement uses TRBV5-1 and TRBJ1-1; D gene unclear. The germline V and J ends were trimmed by 3 bases and 0 bases, with 6 bases remaining between them. CDR1 is SGHRS and CDR2 is YFSETQ in the germline V gene. CDR3 length: 13 amino acids. The CDR3 loop is CASSSDLNTEAFF. Written as DNA, the CDR3 is TGCGCCAGCAGCTCTGACTTGAACACTGAAGCTTTCTTT.

DNA of the CDR3: TGTGCCAGCAGAGGCCGGGACAACTCCTACGAGCAGTACTTC. Translated: CASRGRDNSYEQYF. This chain connects TRBV6-1 to TRBJ2-7, with D tentatively TRBD1 (6 bases). The germline V gene has CDR1 MNHNS and CDR2 SASEGT. Trimming stripped 6 bases from V and 0 bases from J, with 12 bases between. The CDR3 has 14 amino acids.

V usage is TRBV29-1 and J usage is TRBJ2-5; maybe TRBD2 (6 bases). The CDR3 runs 11 residues. With 8 bases removed from V and 9 bases from J, the gap between germline ends came to 16 bases. Germline V gene lookup returns CDR1 SQVTM and CDR2 ANQGSEA. CDR3 nucleotide sequence: TGCAGCCCCACTCTCGGCGGGGCCCAGTACTTC. Amino acids: CSPTLGGAQYF. Drawing the rest from reference TRBV29-1 and TRBJ2-5, the complete variable domain is SAVISQKPSRDICQRGTSLTIQCQVDSQVTMMFWYRQQPGQSLTLIATANQGSEATYESGFVIDKFPISRPNLTFSTLTVSNMSPEDSSIYLCSPTLGGAQYFGPGTRLLVL.

The rearrangement joins TRBV5-1 to TRBJ2-3; possibly TRBD2 for D (7 bases). Germline loops: CDR1 SGHRS, CDR2 YFSETQ. V was trimmed by 5 bases and J by 1 base, leaving 23 bases between them. The CDR3 sequence is 18 residues long. The CDR3 spells CASRPKAGQGLGTDTQYF. The CDR3 nucleotides read TGCGCCAGCAGGCCGAAAGCGGGGCAGGGGCTAGGCACAGATACGCAGTATTTT. Full variable domain (remainder filled in from reference TRBV5-1 and TRBJ2-3): KAGVTQTPRYLIKTRGQQVTLSCSPISGHRSVSWYQQTPGQGLQFLFEYFSETQRNKGNFPGRFSGRQFSNSRSEMNVSTLELGDSALYLCASRPKAGQGLGTDTQYFGPGTRLTVL.

The chain combines TRBV27 with TRBJ2-7, with 8 nucleotides matching TRBD1. This CDR3 contains 13 residues. The V gene's germline CDR1 is MNHEY and CDR2 SMNVEV (reference sequence). Trimming removed 6 bases from V and 5 bases from J; junction bases left unmatched: 6. CDR3 nucleotide sequence: TGTGCCAGCAGCCAGGGGGCTCTGAACGAGCAGTACTTC. The encoded protein is CASSQGALNEQYF.

The gene calls are TRBV25-1 and TRBJ2-5; 12 positions match TRBD2. CDR3 length equals 15 residues. Germline CDR1 reads MGHDK; CDR2 reads SYGVNS. V was pared by 5 bases and J by 5 bases, with 6 bases of the junction left unmatched. The CDR3 is CASSFRLAGVETQYF. CDR3 in DNA: TGTGCCAGCAGTTTTAGACTAGCGGGAGTGGAGACCCAGTACTTC.

This CDR3 reads CASSQTGTSDSTDTQYF. The CDR3 DNA reads as TGCGCCAGCAGCCAAACCGGGACTAGCGACAGCACAGATACGCAGTATTTT. The V gene is TRBV4-3, the J gene TRBJ2-3, with TRBD2 identical over 10 bases. Germline V gene sequence: CDR1 LGHNA, CDR2 YSLEER. This CDR3 region has 17 residues. V shed 2 bases and J 0 bases; nucleotides not matched to a gene: 5.

This clone has only a few counts. The chain is built from TRBV2 and TRBJ1-1; the D gene is possibly TRBD1 (5 bases). CDR1 and CDR2 (germline): SNHLY, FYNNEI. The CDR3 sequence is 11 residues long. This CDR3 reads CARRGNTEAFF. The CDR3 region has the DNA TGTGCGCGAAGGGGCAACACTGAAGCTTTCTTT. Full variable domain (outside the CDR3, taken from reference TRBV2 and TRBJ1-1): EPEVTQTPSHQVTQMGQEVILRCVPISNHLYFYWYRQILGQKVEFLVSFYNNEISEKSEIFDDQFSVERPDGSNFTLKIRSTKLEDSAMYFCARRGNTEAFFGQGTRLTVV.